This is a list of T cell receptor beta chains from one sample in a study of graft-versus-host responses after intestinal transplantation. Assay used: immunoSEQ multiplex PCR; TCRdb lists only in-frame clones, some missing. The sample has about 110,000 clones, about 93% seen once. No antigens are known for them. Material: unstimulated CD8+ T cells sorted from spleen or lymph node cells, obtained before intestinal transplant. These receptors came from a human donor who received an intestinal transplant. Each CDR3 is given with its conserved first and last residue. A D gene is named only where the DNA matches it firmly. Size values are once, few and many counts, or a class for expanded clones, and some rows have none.

D gene: .
V gene: TRBV2
clone size: .
J gene: TRBJ2-3
CDR3 protein: CASSAGTIFTDTQYF
CDR3 DNA: TGTGCCAGCAGTGCCGGGACGATCTTCACAGATACGCAGTATTTT

D gene: .
V gene: TRBV5-4
clone size: .
J gene: TRBJ2-3
CDR3 protein: CASSLGADTQYF
CDR3 DNA: TGTGCCAGCAGCTTGGGGGCAGATACGCAGTATTTT

D gene: TRBD1
V gene: TRBV27
clone size: .
J gene: TRBJ2-1
CDR3 protein: CASSYYRDRDINEQFF
CDR3 DNA: TGTGCCAGCAGTTACTATCGGGACAGGGACATTAATGAGCAGTTCTTC

D gene: .
V gene: TRBV5-1
clone size: once
J gene: TRBJ1-1
CDR3 protein: CASSLRQSNTEAFF
CDR3 DNA: TGCGCCAGCAGCTTGCGGCAGTCGAACACTGAAGCTTTCTTT

D gene: TRBD2
V gene: TRBV30
clone size: .
J gene: TRBJ2-4
CDR3 protein: CAWGGTSLGGIQYF
CDR3 DNA: TGTGCCTGGGGCGGGACTAGCCTAGGGGGCATTCAGTACTTC

D gene: TRBD1
V gene: TRBV7-8
clone size: .
J gene: TRBJ1-5
CDR3 protein: CASTFTGTGAQPQHF
CDR3 DNA: TGTGCCAGCACCTTCACCGGGACAGGGGCTCAGCCCCAGCATTTT

D gene: .
V gene: TRBV5-1
clone size: .
J gene: TRBJ2-1
CDR3 protein: CASSSRGGLNEQFF
CDR3 DNA: TGCGCCAGCAGCTCCAGGGGGGGCTTGAATGAGCAGTTCTTC

D gene: .
V gene: TRBV4-1
clone size: .
J gene: TRBJ1-2
CDR3 protein: CASSQGAGSGYTF
CDR3 DNA: TGCGCCAGCAGCCAGGGGGCAGGGTCTGGCTACACCTTC

D gene: .
V gene: TRBV2
clone size: .
J gene: TRBJ1-5
CDR3 protein: CASRAGSVSNQPQHF
CDR3 DNA: TGTGCCAGCAGAGCAGGGAGTGTTAGCAATCAGCCCCAGCATTTT

D gene: TRBD2
V gene: TRBV29-1
clone size: .
J gene: TRBJ2-7
CDR3 protein: CSVALREGIKPYEQYF
CDR3 DNA: TGCAGCGTTGCCTTGCGGGAGGGGATCAAACCATACGAGCAGTACTTC

D gene: TRBD2
V gene: TRBV25-1
clone size: .
J gene: TRBJ2-3
CDR3 protein: CASSTSGSLWEDTDTQYF
CDR3 DNA: TGTGCCAGCAGCACTAGCGGGAGCCTGTGGGAGGACACAGATACGCAGTATTTT

D gene: .
V gene: TRBV6-1
clone size: .
J gene: TRBJ1-2
CDR3 protein: CASKGRGPRGYTF
CDR3 DNA: TGTGCCAGCAAGGGGAGGGGACCTAGGGGTTACACCTTC

D gene: .
V gene: TRBV6-1
clone size: .
J gene: TRBJ2-5
CDR3 protein: CASSPPRGETQYF
CDR3 DNA: TGTGCCAGCAGTCCCCCTCGGGGTGAGACCCAGTACTTC

D gene: TRBD1
V gene: TRBV27
clone size: .
J gene: TRBJ1-4
CDR3 protein: CASSLKAYGQGGGANEKLFF
CDR3 DNA: TGTGCCAGCAGTTTAAAGGCGTACGGACAGGGGGGAGGGGCTAATGAAAAACTGTTTTTT

D gene: TRBD2
V gene: TRBV6-6
clone size: few
J gene: TRBJ2-1
CDR3 protein: CASSSAGTRSDEQFF
CDR3 DNA: TGTGCCAGCAGTTCAGCCGGGACTAGGAGCGATGAGCAGTTCTTC

D gene: TRBD1
V gene: TRBV4-2
clone size: .
J gene: TRBJ2-7
CDR3 protein: CASSQDPDRGFTYEQYF
CDR3 DNA: TGTGCCAGCAGCCAAGATCCTGACAGGGGCTTTACCTACGAGCAGTACTTC

D gene: TRBD2
V gene: TRBV5-1
clone size: .
J gene: TRBJ2-3
CDR3 protein: CASSLGGGSTDTQYF
CDR3 DNA: TGCGCCAGCAGCTTGGGGGGGGGTAGCACAGATACGCAGTATTTT

D gene: TRBD2
V gene: TRBV28
clone size: .
J gene: TRBJ2-3
CDR3 protein: CASRVGTTSTDTQYF
CDR3 DNA: TGTGCCAGCAGGGTCGGGACTACTAGCACAGATACGCAGTATTTT

D gene: TRBD2
V gene: TRBV19
clone size: .
J gene: TRBJ2-7
CDR3 protein: CASSITSGRTEQYF
CDR3 DNA: TGTGCCAGTAGTATTACTAGCGGGAGGACCGAGCAGTACTTC

D gene: .
V gene: TRBV27
clone size: .
J gene: TRBJ1-2
CDR3 protein: CASSQRTRWDYGYTF
CDR3 DNA: TGTGCCAGCAGTCAACGGACACGATGGGACTATGGCTACACCTTC

D gene: TRBD2
V gene: TRBV27
clone size: .
J gene: TRBJ2-7
CDR3 protein: CASSFPGGNEQYF
CDR3 DNA: TGTGCCAGCAGTTTCCCGGGAGGGAACGAGCAGTACTTC

D gene: TRBD1
V gene: TRBV7-9
clone size: .
J gene: TRBJ2-7
CDR3 protein: CASSLVPTGAPSYEQYF
CDR3 DNA: TGTGCCAGCAGCTTAGTGCCTACAGGGGCCCCCTCCTACGAGCAGTACTTC

D gene: .
V gene: TRBV28
clone size: .
J gene: TRBJ1-1
CDR3 protein: CASKPHPNTEAFF
CDR3 DNA: TGTGCCAGCAAACCACACCCGAACACTGAAGCTTTCTTT

D gene: .
V gene: TRBV25-1
clone size: .
J gene: TRBJ1-1
CDR3 protein: CASSMGVIEAFF
CDR3 DNA: TGTGCCAGCAGTATGGGAGTGATTGAAGCTTTCTTT

D gene: TRBD2
V gene: TRBV28
clone size: .
J gene: TRBJ2-1
CDR3 protein: CASSLTPGLADEQFF
CDR3 DNA: TGTGCCAGCAGTTTAACGCCGGGACTAGCGGATGAGCAGTTCTTC

D gene: .
V gene: TRBV27
clone size: .
J gene: TRBJ1-5
CDR3 protein: CASSSNGGSNQPQHF
CDR3 DNA: TGTGCCAGCAGTTCTAACGGGGGTTCCAATCAGCCCCAGCATTTT

D gene: .
V gene: TRBV7-9
clone size: few
J gene: TRBJ1-5
CDR3 protein: CASSVGNQPQHF
CDR3 DNA: TGTGCCAGCAGTGTCGGCAATCAGCCCCAGCATTTT

D gene: .
V gene: TRBV19
clone size: .
J gene: TRBJ2-1
CDR3 protein: CASSIVRYNEQFF
CDR3 DNA: TGTGCCAGTAGTATCGTTCGTTACAATGAGCAGTTCTTC

D gene: .
V gene: TRBV7-6
clone size: .
J gene: TRBJ2-5
CDR3 protein: CASPTWDQQETQYF
CDR3 DNA: TGTGCCAGCCCCACTTGGGACCAACAAGAGACCCAGTACTTC

D gene: TRBD2
V gene: TRBV9
clone size: .
J gene: TRBJ2-1
CDR3 protein: CASSATGTSNPAYNEQFF
CDR3 DNA: TGTGCCAGCAGCGCCACCGGGACTAGCAACCCGGCCTACAATGAGCAGTTCTTC

D gene: TRBD2
V gene: TRBV19
clone size: .
J gene: TRBJ2-1
CDR3 protein: CASSIGTSGAPPRYNEQFF
CDR3 DNA: TGTGCCAGTAGTATAGGAACTAGCGGAGCCCCCCCAAGGTACAATGAGCAGTTCTTC

D gene: .
V gene: TRBV5-1
clone size: .
J gene: TRBJ1-1
CDR3 protein: CASSLDGANTEAFF
CDR3 DNA: TGCGCCAGCAGCTTGGACGGGGCGAACACTGAAGCTTTCTTT

D gene: .
V gene: TRBV5-8
clone size: .
J gene: TRBJ2-1
CDR3 protein: CASSVRHLTEGNEQFF
CDR3 DNA: TGTGCCAGCAGCGTCAGACACCTTACTGAAGGCAATGAGCAGTTCTTC

D gene: .
V gene: TRBV9
clone size: .
J gene: TRBJ1-1
CDR3 protein: CASTMGVGAQNTEAFF
CDR3 DNA: TGTGCCAGCACAATGGGCGTAGGGGCTCAGAACACTGAAGCTTTCTTT

D gene: .
V gene: TRBV10-1
clone size: .
J gene: TRBJ2-7
CDR3 protein: CASSSDIAYEQYF
CDR3 DNA: TGCGCCAGCAGTTCGGACATCGCCTACGAGCAGTACTTC

D gene: .
V gene: TRBV7-9
clone size: .
J gene: TRBJ1-3
CDR3 protein: CASSLVGTIYF
CDR3 DNA: TGTGCCAGCAGCTTAGTCGGGACCATATATTTT

D gene: .
V gene: TRBV7-8
clone size: once
J gene: TRBJ1-5
CDR3 protein: CASSLVGPFNQPQHF
CDR3 DNA: TGTGCCAGCAGCTTAGTCGGGCCTTTTAATCAGCCCCAGCATTTT

D gene: .
V gene: TRBV5-5
clone size: .
J gene: TRBJ2-1
CDR3 protein: CASSLGERVSNEQFF
CDR3 DNA: TGTGCCAGCAGCTTGGGTGAGAGGGTTAGCAATGAGCAGTTCTTC

D gene: TRBD1
V gene: TRBV19
clone size: .
J gene: TRBJ2-7
CDR3 protein: CASSSGQGTLGYEQYF
CDR3 DNA: TGTGCCAGTAGTTCGGGACAGGGAACTTTAGGCTACGAGCAGTACTTC

D gene: .
V gene: TRBV30
clone size: .
J gene: TRBJ2-6
CDR3 protein: CAWSSSGANVLTF
CDR3 DNA: TGTGCCTGGAGTTCCTCTGGGGCCAACGTCCTGACTTTC

D gene: TRBD2
V gene: TRBV6-5
clone size: .
J gene: TRBJ2-7
CDR3 protein: CASSFRLAGGNEQYF
CDR3 DNA: TGTGCCAGCAGTTTTCGACTAGCGGGAGGCAACGAGCAGTACTTC

D gene: .
V gene: TRBV5-1
clone size: .
J gene: TRBJ2-7
CDR3 protein: CASSLEGPENEQYF
CDR3 DNA: TGCGCCAGCAGCTTGGAGGGCCCAGAAAACGAGCAGTACTTC

D gene: .
V gene: TRBV19
clone size: .
J gene: TRBJ1-2
CDR3 protein: CASRAGLGTEQRPYGYTF
CDR3 DNA: TGTGCCAGTAGAGCCGGCCTTGGCACGGAGCAAAGGCCATATGGCTACACCTTC

D gene: .
V gene: TRBV6-5
clone size: once
J gene: TRBJ2-5
CDR3 protein: CASYPSRGQETQYF
CDR3 DNA: TGTGCCAGCTACCCATCGAGGGGCCAAGAGACCCAGTACTTC